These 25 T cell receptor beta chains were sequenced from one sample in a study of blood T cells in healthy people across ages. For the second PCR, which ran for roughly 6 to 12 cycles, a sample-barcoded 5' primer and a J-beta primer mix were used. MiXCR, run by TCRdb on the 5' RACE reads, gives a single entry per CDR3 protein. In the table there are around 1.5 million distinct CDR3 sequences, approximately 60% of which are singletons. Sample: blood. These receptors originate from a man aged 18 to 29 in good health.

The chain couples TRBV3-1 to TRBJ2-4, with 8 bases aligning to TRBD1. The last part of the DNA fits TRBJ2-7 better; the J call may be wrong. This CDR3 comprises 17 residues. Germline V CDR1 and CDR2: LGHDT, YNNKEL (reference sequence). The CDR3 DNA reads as TGTGCCAGCAGCTATGATCAAGGGGACAGGCCAACCTACGAGCAGTACTTC. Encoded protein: CASSYDQGDRPTYEQYF.

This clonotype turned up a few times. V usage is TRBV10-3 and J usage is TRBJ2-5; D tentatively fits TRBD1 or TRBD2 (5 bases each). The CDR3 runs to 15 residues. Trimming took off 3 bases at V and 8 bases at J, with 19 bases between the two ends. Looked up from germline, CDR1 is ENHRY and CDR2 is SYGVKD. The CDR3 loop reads CAISDSPEGPGTQYF. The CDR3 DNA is TGTGCCATCAGTGATAGTCCCGAGGGGCCGGGAACCCAGTACTTC.

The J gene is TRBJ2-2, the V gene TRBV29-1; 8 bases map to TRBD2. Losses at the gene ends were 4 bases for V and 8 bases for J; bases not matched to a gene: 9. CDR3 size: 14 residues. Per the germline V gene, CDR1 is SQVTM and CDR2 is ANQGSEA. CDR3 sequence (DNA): TGCAGCGTTGTGATAGGACTAGCTGGGGGGGAGCTGTTTTTT. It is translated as CSVVIGLAGGELFF.

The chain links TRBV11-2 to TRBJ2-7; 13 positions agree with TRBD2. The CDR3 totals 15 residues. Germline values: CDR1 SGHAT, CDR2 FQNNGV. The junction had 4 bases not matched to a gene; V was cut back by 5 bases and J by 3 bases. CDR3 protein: CASSPWTSGGYEQYF. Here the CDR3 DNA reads TGTGCCAGCAGCCCTTGGACTAGCGGGGGCTACGAGCAGTACTTC.

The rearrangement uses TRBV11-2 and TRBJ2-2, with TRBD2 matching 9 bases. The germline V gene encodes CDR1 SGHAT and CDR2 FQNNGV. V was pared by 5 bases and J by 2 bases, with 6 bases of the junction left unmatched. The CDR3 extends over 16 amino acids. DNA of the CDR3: TGTGCCAGCAGCACCACTAGCGGGCTTAACACCGGGGAGCTGTTTTTT. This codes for CASSTTSGLNTGELFF.

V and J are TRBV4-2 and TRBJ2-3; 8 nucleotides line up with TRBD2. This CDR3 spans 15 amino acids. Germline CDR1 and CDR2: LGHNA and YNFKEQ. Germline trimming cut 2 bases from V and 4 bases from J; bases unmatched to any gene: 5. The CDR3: CASSQLGGAADTQYF. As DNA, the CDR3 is TGTGCCAGCAGCCAACTCGGGGGGGCCGCAGATACGCAGTATTTT.

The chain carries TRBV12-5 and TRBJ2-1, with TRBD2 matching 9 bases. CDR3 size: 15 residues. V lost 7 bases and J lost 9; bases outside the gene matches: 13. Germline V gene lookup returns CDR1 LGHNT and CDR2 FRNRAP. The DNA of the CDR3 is TGTGCTAGTGCCACTGATGGGACTAGCAACGGTGAGCAGTTCTTC. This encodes CASATDGTSNGEQFF. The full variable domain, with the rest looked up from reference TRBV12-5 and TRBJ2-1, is DARVTQTPRHKVTEMGQEVTMRCQPILGHNTVFWYRQTMMQGLELLAYFRNRAPLDDSGMPKDRFSAEMPDATLATLKIQPSEPRDSAVYFCASATDGTSNGEQFFGPGTRLTVL.

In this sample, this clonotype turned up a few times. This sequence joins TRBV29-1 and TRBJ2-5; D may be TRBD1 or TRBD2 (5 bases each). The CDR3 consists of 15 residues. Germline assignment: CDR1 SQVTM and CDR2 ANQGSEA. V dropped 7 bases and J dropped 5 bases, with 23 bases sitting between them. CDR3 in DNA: TGCAGCGCCGGCCCGGGACGCCCGAGTGAGGAGACCCAGTACTTC. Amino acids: CSAGPGRPSEETQYF.

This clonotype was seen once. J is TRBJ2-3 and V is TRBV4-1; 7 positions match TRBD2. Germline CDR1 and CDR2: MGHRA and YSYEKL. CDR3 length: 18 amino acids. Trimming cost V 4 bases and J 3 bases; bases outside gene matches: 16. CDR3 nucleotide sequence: TGCGCCAGCAGCCCAATTCTCCCTGGGGGGGGGAGGACAGATACGCAGTATTTT. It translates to CASSPILPGGGRTDTQYF.

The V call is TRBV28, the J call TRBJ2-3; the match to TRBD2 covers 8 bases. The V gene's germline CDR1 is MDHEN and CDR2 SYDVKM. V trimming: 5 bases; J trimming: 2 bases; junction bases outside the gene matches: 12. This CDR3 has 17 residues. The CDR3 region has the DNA TGTGCCAGCAGTCCCCCGGAGCGGGGGCCATACACAGATACGCAGTATTTT. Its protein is CASSPPERGPYTDTQYF.

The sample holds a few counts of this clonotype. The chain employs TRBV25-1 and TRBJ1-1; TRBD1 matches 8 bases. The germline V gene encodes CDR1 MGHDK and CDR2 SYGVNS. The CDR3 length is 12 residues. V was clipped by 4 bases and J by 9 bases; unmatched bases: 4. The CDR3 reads CASSAQGVKAFF. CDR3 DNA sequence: TGTGCCAGCAGTGCACAGGGGGTTAAAGCTTTCTTT. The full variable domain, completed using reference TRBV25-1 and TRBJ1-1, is EADIYQTPRYLVIGTGKKITLECSQTMGHDKMYWYQQDPGMELHLIHYSYGVNSTEKGDLSSESTVSRIRTEHFPLTLESARPSHTSQYLCASSAQGVKAFFGQGTRLTVV.

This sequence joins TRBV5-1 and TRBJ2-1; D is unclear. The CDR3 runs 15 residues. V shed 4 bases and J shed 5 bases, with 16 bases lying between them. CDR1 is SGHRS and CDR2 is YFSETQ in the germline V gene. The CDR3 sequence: CASSPNEEFNNEQFF. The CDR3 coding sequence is TGCGCCAGCAGCCCGAACGAGGAGTTTAACAATGAGCAGTTCTTC. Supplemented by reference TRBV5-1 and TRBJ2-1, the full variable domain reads KAGVTQTPRYLIKTRGQQVTLSCSPISGHRSVSWYQQTPGQGLQFLFEYFSETQRNKGNFPGRFSGRQFSNSRSEMNVSTLELGDSALYLCASSPNEEFNNEQFFGPGTRLTVL.

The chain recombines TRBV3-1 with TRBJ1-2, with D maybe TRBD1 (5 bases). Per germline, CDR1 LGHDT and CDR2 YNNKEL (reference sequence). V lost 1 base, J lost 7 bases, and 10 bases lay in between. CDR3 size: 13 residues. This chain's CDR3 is CASSQAYRGGYTF. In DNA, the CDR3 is TGTGCCAGCAGCCAAGCGTATAGGGGTGGCTACACCTTC.

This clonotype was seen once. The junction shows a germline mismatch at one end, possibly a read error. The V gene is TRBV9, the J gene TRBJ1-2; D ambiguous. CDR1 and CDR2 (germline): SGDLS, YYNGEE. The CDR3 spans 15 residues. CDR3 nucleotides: TGTGCCAGCTGCGTAGGGTCAAGCGGGAGCTATGGCTACACCTTC. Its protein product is CASCVGSSGSYGYTF.

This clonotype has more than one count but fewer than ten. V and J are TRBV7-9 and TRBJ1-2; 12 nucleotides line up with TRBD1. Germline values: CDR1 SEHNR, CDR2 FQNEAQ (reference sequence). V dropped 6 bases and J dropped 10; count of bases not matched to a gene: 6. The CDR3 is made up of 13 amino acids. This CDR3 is CASRLGTGGTYTF. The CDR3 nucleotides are TGTGCCAGCAGACTGGGGACAGGGGGCACCTACACCTTC.

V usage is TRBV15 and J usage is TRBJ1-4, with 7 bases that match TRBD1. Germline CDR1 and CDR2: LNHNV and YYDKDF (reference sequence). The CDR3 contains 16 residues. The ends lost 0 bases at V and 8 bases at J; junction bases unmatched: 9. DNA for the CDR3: TGTGCCACCAGCAGAGATGACGGGACAGTGGACGAAAAACTGTTTTTT. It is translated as CATSRDDGTVDEKLFF.

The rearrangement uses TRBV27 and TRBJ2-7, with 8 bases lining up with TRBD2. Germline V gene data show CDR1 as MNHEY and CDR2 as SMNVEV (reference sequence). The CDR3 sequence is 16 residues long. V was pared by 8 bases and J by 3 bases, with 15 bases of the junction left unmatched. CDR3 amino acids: CASGPTFGLARYEQYF. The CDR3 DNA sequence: TGTGCCAGCGGGCCTACGTTCGGACTAGCCCGCTACGAGCAGTACTTC.

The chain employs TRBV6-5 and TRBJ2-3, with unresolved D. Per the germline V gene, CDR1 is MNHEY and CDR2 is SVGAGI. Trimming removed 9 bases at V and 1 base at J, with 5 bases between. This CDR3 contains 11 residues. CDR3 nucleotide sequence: TGTGCCAGTTGCGGCACAGATACGCAGTATTTT. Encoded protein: CASCGTDTQYF.

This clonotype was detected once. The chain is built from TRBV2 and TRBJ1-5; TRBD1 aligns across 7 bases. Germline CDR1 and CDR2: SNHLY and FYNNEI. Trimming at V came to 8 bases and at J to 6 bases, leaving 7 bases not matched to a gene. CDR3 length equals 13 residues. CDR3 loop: CASRMTGIQPQHF. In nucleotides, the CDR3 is TGTGCCAGCCGTATGACAGGGATTCAGCCCCAGCATTTT. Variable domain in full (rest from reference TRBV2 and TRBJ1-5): EPEVTQTPSHQVTQMGQEVILRCVPISNHLYFYWYRQILGQKVEFLVSFYNNEISEKSEIFDDQFSVERPDGSNFTLKIRSTKLEDSAMYFCASRMTGIQPQHFGDGTRLSIL.

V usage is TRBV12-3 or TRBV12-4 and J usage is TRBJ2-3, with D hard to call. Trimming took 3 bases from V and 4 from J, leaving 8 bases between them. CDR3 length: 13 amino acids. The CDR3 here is CASSFPFSDTQYF. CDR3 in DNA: TGTGCCAGCAGTTTCCCCTTCTCAGATACGCAGTATTTT.

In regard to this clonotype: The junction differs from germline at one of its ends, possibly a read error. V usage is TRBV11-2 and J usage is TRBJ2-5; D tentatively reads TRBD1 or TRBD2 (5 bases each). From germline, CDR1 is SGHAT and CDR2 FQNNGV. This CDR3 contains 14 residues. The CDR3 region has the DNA TGTGACAGCAGCGTAGATAGGGACGCCGGGACCCAGTACTTC. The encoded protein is CDSSVDRDAGTQYF.

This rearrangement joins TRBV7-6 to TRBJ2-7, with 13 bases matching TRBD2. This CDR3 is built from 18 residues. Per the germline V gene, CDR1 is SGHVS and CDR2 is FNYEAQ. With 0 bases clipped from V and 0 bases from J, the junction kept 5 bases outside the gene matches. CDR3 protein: CASSLAWTSGGISYEQYF. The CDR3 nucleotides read TGTGCCAGCAGCTTAGCCTGGACTAGCGGGGGTATCTCCTACGAGCAGTACTTC.

CDR3 nucleotide sequence: TGTGCCAGCAGTTACTCCGAGCGGGAGGGGTTCGGGGAGCTGTTTTTT. Translation gives CASSYSEREGFGELFF. This chain joins TRBV6-5 and TRBJ2-2, with 10 bases matching TRBD2. The trim removed 0 bases at V and 7 bases at J, leaving 5 bases unmatched. This CDR3 comprises 16 residues. Germline-derived CDR1 and CDR2 are MNHEY and SVGAGI.

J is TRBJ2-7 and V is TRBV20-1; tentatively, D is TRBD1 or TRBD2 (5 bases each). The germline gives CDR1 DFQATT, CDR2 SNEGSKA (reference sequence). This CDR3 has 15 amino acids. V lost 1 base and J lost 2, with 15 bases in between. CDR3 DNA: TGCAGTGCTAGAGGTGGAGGACATACGACCTACGAGCAGTACTTC. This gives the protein CSARGGGHTTYEQYF.

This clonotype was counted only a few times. The CDR3 sequence: CASSETSGRFYEQYF. For the CDR3, the DNA is TGTGCCAGCAGCGAGACTAGCGGGAGATTCTACGAGCAGTACTTC. The chain links TRBV7-9 to TRBJ2-7; 12 bases map to TRBD2. The junction had 5 bases not matched to a gene; V was cut back by 5 bases and J by 3 bases. Per germline, CDR1 SEHNR and CDR2 FQNEAQ (reference sequence). The CDR3 spans 15 residues.